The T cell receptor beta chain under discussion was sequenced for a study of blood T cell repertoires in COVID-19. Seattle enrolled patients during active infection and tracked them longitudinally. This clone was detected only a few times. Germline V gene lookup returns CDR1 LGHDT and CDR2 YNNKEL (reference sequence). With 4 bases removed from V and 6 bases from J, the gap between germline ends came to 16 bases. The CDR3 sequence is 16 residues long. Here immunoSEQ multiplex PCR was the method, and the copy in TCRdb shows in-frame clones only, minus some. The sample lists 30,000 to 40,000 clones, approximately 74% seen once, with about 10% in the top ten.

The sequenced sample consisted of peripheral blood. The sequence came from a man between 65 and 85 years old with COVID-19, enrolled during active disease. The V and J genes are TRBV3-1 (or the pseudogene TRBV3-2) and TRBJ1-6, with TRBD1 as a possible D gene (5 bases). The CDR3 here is CASSPRGGVGNSPLHF. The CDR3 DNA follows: TGTGCCAGCAGCCCCCGGGGGGGGGTTGGTAATTCACCCCTCCACTTT.